This T cell receptor (beta chain) was documented in a study of T cell repertoires in cytomegalovirus infection (dated by TCRdb to between 2019 and 2020). In the study overall: Donor HLA type was relevant to the analysis, because carriage of CMV infection together with the matching HLA type was indicated by public TCR beta signatures. Study-wide conclusions, independent of this receptor: In both this cohort and an independent cohort of several hundred donors, the cumulative frequency of public TCR beta family members distinguished carriers of CMV infection plus the relevant HLA type. The ex vivo response was dominated by HLA-C-restricted CMV-specific TCR beta clonotypes, which also provided the single most frequent clonotype in two of eight donors.

This clonotype was observed a few times. Its antigen is unknown. No much larger clonotype is one base removed from it; base qualities were not supplied. Sequencing was performed on an Illumina HiSeq 1500. Through fastp at Q25 and MiXCR, TCRdb rebuilt clones from the public reads, retaining in-frame beta chains. Records with the same CDR3 protein are collapsed into one entry carrying the most frequent genes and DNA. In this sample the table shows approximately 500,000 distinct CDR3 sequences, 15% to 20% of which occur a single time. The ten largest clonotypes hold 24% of the sample. Sequencing used CD8+ T cells from PBMCs. The origin of this receptor is a human donor in good health (CMV status not recorded). Some clones in this sample may be carry-over from other donors' samples.

This receptor has the CDR3 CASSGRTGYEQYF. The nucleotide sequence is given as TGTGCCAGCAGCGGGCGGACGGGCTACGAGCAGTACTTC. This sequence uses TRBV5-6 and TRBJ2-7, with the D gene too uncertain to name. Reading the germline V gene gives CDR1 SGHDT and CDR2 YYEEEE. V loses 4 bases, J loses 3 bases, and the germline ends lie 11 bases apart. The CDR3 covers 13 residues, taking in both the cysteine and the phenylalanine. Only the CDR3 part of the read is kept: 39 bases, read in frame from the first base.